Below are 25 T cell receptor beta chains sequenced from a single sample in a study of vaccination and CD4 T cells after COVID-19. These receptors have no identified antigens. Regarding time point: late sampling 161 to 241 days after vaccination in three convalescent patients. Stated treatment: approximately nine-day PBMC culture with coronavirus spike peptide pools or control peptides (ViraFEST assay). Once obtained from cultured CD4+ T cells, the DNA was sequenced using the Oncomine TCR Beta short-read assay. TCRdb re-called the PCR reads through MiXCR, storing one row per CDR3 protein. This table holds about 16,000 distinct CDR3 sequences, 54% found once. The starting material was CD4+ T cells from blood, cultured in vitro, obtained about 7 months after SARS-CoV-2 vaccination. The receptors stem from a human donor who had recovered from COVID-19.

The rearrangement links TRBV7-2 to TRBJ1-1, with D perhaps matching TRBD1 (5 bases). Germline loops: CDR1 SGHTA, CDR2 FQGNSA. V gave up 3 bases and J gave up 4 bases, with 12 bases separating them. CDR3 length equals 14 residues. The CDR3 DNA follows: TGTGCCAGCAGCTTGCAGCTTGGGGGCACTGAAGCTTTCTTT. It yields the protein CASSLQLGGTEAFF. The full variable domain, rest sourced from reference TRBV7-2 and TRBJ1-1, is GAGVSQSPSNKVTEKGKDVELRCDPISGHTALYWYRQSLGQGLEFLIYFQGNSAPDKSGLPSDRFSAERTGGSVSTLTIQRTQQEDSAVYLCASSLQLGGTEAFFGQGTRLTVV.

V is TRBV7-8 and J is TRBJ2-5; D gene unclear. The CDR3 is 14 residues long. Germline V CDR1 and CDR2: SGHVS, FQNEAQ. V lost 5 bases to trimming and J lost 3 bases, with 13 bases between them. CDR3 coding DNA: TGTGCCAGCAGCGCTGGATCCACGGAAGAGACCCAGTACTTC. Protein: CASSAGSTEETQYF.

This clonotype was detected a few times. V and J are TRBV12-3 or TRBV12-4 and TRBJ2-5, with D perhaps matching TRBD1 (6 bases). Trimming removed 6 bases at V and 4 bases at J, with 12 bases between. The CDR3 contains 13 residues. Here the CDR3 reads CASRYRERETQYF. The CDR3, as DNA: TGTGCCAGCAGGTACAGGGAGCGAGAGACCCAGTACTTC.

The CDR3 sequence: CASSLGTSFWADTQYF. Here the CDR3 DNA reads TGTGCCAGCAGCTTAGGGACTAGCTTTTGGGCAGATACGCAGTATTTT. The genes are TRBV7-8 and TRBJ2-3, with 8 bases matching TRBD2. The CDR3 covers 16 residues. V was clipped by 1 base and J by 4 bases; unmatched bases: 7. CDR1 SGHVS and CDR2 FQNEAQ come from the germline V gene.

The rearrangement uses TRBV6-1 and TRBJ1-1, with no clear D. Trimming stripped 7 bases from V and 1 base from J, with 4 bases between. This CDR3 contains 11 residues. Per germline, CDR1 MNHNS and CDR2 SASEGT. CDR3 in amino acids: CASTKNTEAFF. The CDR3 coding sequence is TGTGCCAGCACGAAGAACACTGAAGCTTTCTTT.

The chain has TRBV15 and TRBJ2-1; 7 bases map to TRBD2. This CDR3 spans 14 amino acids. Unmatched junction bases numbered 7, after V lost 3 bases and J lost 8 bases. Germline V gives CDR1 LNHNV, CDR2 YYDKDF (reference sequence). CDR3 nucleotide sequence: TGTGCCACCAGCAGGACTACAGCGGGACATGAGCAGTTCTTC. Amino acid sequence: CATSRTTAGHEQFF.

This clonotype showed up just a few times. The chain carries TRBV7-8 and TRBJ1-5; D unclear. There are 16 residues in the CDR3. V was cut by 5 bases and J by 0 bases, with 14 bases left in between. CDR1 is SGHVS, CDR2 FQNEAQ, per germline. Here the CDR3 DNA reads TGTGCCAGCAGCCCGTGGTCTCTTTATAGCAATCAGCCCCAGCATTTT. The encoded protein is CASSPWSLYSNQPQHF.

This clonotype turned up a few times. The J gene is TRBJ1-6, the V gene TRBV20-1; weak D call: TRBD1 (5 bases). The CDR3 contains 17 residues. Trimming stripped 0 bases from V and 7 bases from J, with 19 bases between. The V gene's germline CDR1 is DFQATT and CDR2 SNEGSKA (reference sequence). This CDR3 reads CSARDPGSTALNSPLHF. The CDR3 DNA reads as TGCAGTGCTAGAGACCCCGGATCGACAGCCTTGAATTCACCCCTCCACTTT.

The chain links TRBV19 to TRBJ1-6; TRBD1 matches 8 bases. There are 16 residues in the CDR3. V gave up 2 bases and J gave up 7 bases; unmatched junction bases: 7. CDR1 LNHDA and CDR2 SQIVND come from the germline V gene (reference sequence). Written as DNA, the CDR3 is TGTGCCAGTAGTATACAGGGGGCGAGGGCCAATTCACCCCTCCACTTT. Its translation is CASSIQGARANSPLHF. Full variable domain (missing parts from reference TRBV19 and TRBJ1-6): DGGITQSPKYLFRKEGQNVTLSCEQNLNHDAMYWYRQDPGQGLRLIYYSQIVNDFQKGDIAEGYSVSREKKESFPLTVTSAQKNPTAFYLCASSIQGARANSPLHFGNGTRLTVT.

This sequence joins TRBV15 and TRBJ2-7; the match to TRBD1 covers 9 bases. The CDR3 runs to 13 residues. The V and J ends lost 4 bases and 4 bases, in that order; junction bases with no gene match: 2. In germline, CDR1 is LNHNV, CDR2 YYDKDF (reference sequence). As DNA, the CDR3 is TGTGCCACCAGCAAAGGACAGGGGTACGAGCAGTACTTC. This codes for CATSKGQGYEQYF.

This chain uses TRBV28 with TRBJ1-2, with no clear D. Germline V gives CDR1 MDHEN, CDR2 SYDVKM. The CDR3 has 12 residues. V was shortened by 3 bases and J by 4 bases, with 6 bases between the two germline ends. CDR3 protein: CASSFSLYGYTF. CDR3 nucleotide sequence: TGTGCCAGCAGTTTCTCCCTCTATGGCTACACCTTC.

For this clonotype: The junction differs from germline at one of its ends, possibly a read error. CDR3 DNA sequence: TGTGCTAGCAGCTTAGGTGTCAGCAAGACTGCCCAGTACTTC. This codes for CASSLGVSKTAQYF. V is TRBV7-6 and J is TRBJ2-5, with D unresolved. The germline V gene encodes CDR1 SGHVS and CDR2 FNYEAQ. This CDR3 spans 14 amino acids.

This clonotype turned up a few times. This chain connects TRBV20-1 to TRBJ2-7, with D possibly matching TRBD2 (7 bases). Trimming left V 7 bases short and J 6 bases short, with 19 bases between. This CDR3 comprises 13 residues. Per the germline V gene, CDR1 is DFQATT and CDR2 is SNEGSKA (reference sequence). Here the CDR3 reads CSVRGGWALEQYF. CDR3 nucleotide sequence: TGCAGTGTAAGGGGGGGTTGGGCCCTCGAGCAGTACTTC.

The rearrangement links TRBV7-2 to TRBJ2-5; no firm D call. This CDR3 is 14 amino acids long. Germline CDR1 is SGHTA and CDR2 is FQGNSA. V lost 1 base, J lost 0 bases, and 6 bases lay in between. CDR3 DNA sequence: TGTGCCAGCAGCTTAGGTTTGTACCAAGAGACCCAGTACTTC. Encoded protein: CASSLGLYQETQYF.

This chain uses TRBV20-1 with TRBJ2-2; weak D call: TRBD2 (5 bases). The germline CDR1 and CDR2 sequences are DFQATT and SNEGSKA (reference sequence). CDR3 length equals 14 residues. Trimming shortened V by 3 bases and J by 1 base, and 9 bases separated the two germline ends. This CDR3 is CSARRTQNTGELFF. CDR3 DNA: TGCAGTGCTAGGCGGACTCAGAACACCGGGGAGCTGTTTTTT.

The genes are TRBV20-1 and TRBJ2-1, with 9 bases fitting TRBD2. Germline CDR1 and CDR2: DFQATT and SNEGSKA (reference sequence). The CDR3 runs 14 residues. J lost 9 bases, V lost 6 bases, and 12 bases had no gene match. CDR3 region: CSALFASGEGEQFF. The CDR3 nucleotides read TGCAGTGCCCTATTTGCTAGCGGGGAGGGTGAGCAGTTCTTC.

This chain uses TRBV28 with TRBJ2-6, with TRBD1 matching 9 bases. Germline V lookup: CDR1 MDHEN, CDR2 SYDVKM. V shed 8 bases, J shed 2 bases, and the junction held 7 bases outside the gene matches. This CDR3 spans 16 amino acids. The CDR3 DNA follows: TGTGCCAGCTGCCGGGACAGGGAACCTGGGGCCAACGTCCTGACTTTC. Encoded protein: CASCRDREPGANVLTF.

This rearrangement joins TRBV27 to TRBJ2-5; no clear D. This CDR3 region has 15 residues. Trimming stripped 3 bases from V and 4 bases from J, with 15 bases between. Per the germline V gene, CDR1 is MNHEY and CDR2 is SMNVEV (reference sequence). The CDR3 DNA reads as TGTGCCAGCAGTTTGAAGGGTCGGTATTTAGAGACCCAGTACTTC. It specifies CASSLKGRYLETQYF.

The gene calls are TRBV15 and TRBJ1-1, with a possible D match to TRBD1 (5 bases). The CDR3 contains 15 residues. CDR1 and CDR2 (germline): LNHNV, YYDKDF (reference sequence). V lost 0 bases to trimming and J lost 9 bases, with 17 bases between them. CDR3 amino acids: CATSRDSRGEHQAFF. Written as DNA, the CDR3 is TGTGCCACCAGCAGAGATAGTAGGGGAGAACACCAAGCTTTCTTT.

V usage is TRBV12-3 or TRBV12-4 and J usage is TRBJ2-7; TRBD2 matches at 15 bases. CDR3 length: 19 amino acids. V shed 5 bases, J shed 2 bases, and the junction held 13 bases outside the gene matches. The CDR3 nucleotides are TGTGCCAGCAGTCTACCCCCGGGACTAGCGGGAGGACCTACCTACGAGCAGTACTTC. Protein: CASSLPPGLAGGPTYEQYF.

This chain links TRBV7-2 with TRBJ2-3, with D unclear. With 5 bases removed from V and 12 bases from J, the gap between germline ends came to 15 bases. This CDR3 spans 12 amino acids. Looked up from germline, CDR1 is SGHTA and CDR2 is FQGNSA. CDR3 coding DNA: TGTGCCAGCAGCCCAACCCTAGTCATCCAGTATTTT. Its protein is CASSPTLVIQYF.

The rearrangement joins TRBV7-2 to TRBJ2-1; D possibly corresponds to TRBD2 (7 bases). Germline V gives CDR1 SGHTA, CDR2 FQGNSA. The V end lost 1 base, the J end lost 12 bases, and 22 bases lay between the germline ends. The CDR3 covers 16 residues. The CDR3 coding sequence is TGTGCCAGCAGCTTAGATGGGGGGGCTAACCAGGGTCGGCAGTTCTTC. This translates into CASSLDGGANQGRQFF. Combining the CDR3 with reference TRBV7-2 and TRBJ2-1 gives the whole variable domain GAGVSQSPSNKVTEKGKDVELRCDPISGHTALYWYRQSLGQGLEFLIYFQGNSAPDKSGLPSDRFSAERTGGSVSTLTIQRTQQEDSAVYLCASSLDGGANQGRQFFGPGTRLTVL.

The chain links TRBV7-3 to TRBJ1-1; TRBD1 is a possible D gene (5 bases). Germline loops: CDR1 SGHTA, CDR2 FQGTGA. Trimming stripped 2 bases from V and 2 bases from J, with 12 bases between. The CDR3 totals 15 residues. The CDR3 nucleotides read TGTGCCAGCAGCTTATATGGGGGATCAAACACTGAAGCTTTCTTT. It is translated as CASSLYGGSNTEAFF.

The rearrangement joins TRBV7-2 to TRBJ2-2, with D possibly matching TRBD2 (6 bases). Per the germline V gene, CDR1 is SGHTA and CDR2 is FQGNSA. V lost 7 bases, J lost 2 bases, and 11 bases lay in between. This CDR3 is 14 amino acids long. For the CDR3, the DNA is TGTGCCAGCACCCCTAGCGTAAACACCGGGGAGCTGTTTTTT. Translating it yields CASTPSVNTGELFF.

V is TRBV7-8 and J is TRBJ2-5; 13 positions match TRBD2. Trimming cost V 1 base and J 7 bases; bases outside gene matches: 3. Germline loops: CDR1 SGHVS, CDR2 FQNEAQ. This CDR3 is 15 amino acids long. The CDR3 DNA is TGTGCCAGCAGCTTAGGACTAGCGGGGGGAGTGACCCAGTACTTC. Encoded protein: CASSLGLAGGVTQYF.